Listed below are T cell receptor beta chains from one sample, sequenced in a study of post-analysis software for immune sequencing data. One entry per CDR3 protein results from TCRdb running MiXCR on the PCR reads. The sample yields under 900,000 distinct CDR3 sequences, roughly 50% seen once. The sequencing sample was made of blood. All receptors derive from a girl aged 10 to 17 with multiple sclerosis. Each CDR3 is given with its conserved first and last residue. The order of the fields is J gene, V gene, clone size, D gene, CDR3 DNA, CDR3 protein. A D gene is named only where the DNA matches it firmly. Clone size, where shown, is once, few, many, or a class for clones that have expanded.

j_gene: TRBJ1-1
v_gene: TRBV29-1
abundance: NA
d_gene: NA
CDR3nt: TGCAGCGTTTGGTCCAGGAACACTGAAGCTTTCTTT
CDR3aa: CSVWSRNTEAFF

j_gene: TRBJ1-2
v_gene: TRBV18
abundance: many
d_gene: NA
CDR3nt: TGTGCCAGCTCACCACCCCGGACAGCTAACTATGGCTACACCTTC
CDR3aa: CASSPPRTANYGYTF

j_gene: TRBJ1-1
v_gene: TRBV7-3
abundance: NA
d_gene: NA
CDR3nt: TGTGCCAGCAGCTTGGGGGCCTTACAGCGGAACACTGAAGCTTTCTTT
CDR3aa: CASSLGALQRNTEAFF

j_gene: TRBJ2-1
v_gene: TRBV9
abundance: few
d_gene: NA
CDR3nt: TGTGCCAGCAGCGTGTTTAGCGGAAGCTCCTACAATGAGCAGTTCTTC
CDR3aa: CASSVFSGSSYNEQFF

j_gene: TRBJ2-5
v_gene: TRBV18
abundance: NA
d_gene: TRBD1
CDR3nt: TGTGCCAGCTCACCCCTAGCCGAGAGGGACAGGGGAAAGCAGTACTTC
CDR3aa: CASSPLAERDRGKQYF

j_gene: TRBJ2-6
v_gene: TRBV7-8
abundance: few
d_gene: NA
CDR3nt: TGTGCCAGCAGCTTATACAGCTCGGGGGCCAACGTCCTGACTTTC
CDR3aa: CASSLYSSGANVLTF

j_gene: TRBJ2-1
v_gene: TRBV7-9
abundance: NA
d_gene: TRBD2
CDR3nt: TGTGCCAGCAGCCCTAGCGGGGACAATGAGCAGTTCTTC
CDR3aa: CASSPSGDNEQFF

j_gene: TRBJ2-7
v_gene: TRBV5-1
abundance: NA
d_gene: NA
CDR3nt: TGCGCCAGCACCTCAACGGGACTTACCTACGAGCAGTACTTC
CDR3aa: CASTSTGLTYEQYF

j_gene: TRBJ2-1
v_gene: TRBV6-5
abundance: NA
d_gene: TRBD2
CDR3nt: TGTGCCAGCAGTCCTAACTCGGGGGGTGAGCAGTTCTTC
CDR3aa: CASSPNSGGEQFF

j_gene: TRBJ2-1
v_gene: TRBV10-3
abundance: NA
d_gene: TRBD2
CDR3nt: TGTGCCATCAGTGAGTCGTTAGCGGGAGGTTCCTACAATGAGCAGTTCTTC
CDR3aa: CAISESLAGGSYNEQFF

j_gene: TRBJ2-3
v_gene: TRBV5-5
abundance: NA
d_gene: TRBD2
CDR3nt: TGTGCCAGCAGCTTGGGGACCGGGCTAGCGGGTTGGCATACGCAGTATTTT
CDR3aa: CASSLGTGLAGWHTQYF

j_gene: TRBJ1-6
v_gene: TRBV15
abundance: NA
d_gene: NA
CDR3nt: TGTGCCACCAGCAGAGATCGAGGGGTTTCACCCCTCCACTTT
CDR3aa: CATSRDRGVSPLHF

j_gene: TRBJ2-7
v_gene: TRBV28
abundance: few
d_gene: NA
CDR3nt: TGTGCCAGCAGTGAGGGAACAGCCTACGAGCAGTACTTC
CDR3aa: CASSEGTAYEQYF

j_gene: TRBJ2-1
v_gene: TRBV5-1
abundance: once
d_gene: NA
CDR3nt: TGCGCCAGCAGGGATCGAGGGGCGGCACTCCTCTACAATGAGCAGTTCTTC
CDR3aa: CASRDRGAALLYNEQFF

j_gene: TRBJ2-6
v_gene: TRBV5-1
abundance: NA
d_gene: NA
CDR3nt: TGCGCCAGCAGCTTCGCCCGGACAGCCCCGGGTCATTCTGGGGCCAACGTCCTGACTTTC
CDR3aa: CASSFARTAPGHSGANVLTF

j_gene: TRBJ2-3
v_gene: TRBV4-1
abundance: NA
d_gene: TRBD2
CDR3nt: TGCGCCAGCAGCCAAGATCTCCTAGCGGGAAGCACAGATACGCAGTATTTT
CDR3aa: CASSQDLLAGSTDTQYF

j_gene: TRBJ1-2
v_gene: TRBV29-1
abundance: NA
d_gene: NA
CDR3nt: TGCAGCGTTGAATGGGGTCGCTACACCTTC
CDR3aa: CSVEWGRYTF

j_gene: TRBJ2-4
v_gene: TRBV6-2/TRBV6-3
abundance: NA
d_gene: NA
CDR3nt: TGTGCCAGCAGTTCACGAATCGGGGCCAAAAACATTCAGTACTTC
CDR3aa: CASSSRIGAKNIQYF

j_gene: TRBJ2-5
v_gene: TRBV5-1
abundance: NA
d_gene: TRBD1
CDR3nt: TGCGCCAGCAGCTTGGGATTGACAGGGAGTTTGAAGACCCAGTACTTC
CDR3aa: CASSLGLTGSLKTQYF

j_gene: TRBJ1-2
v_gene: TRBV5-1
abundance: NA
d_gene: NA
CDR3nt: TGCGCCAGCAGATTGGAGACTGGCTACACCTTC
CDR3aa: CASRLETGYTF

j_gene: TRBJ1-2
v_gene: TRBV6-6
abundance: few
d_gene: NA
CDR3nt: TGTGCCAGCAGTTTGTCAAGGTCCTATGGCTACACCTTC
CDR3aa: CASSLSRSYGYTF

j_gene: TRBJ2-1
v_gene: TRBV29-1
abundance: NA
d_gene: TRBD2
CDR3nt: TGCAGCGTTGAATCCTACGGACTAGCGGGAGGTCCCGGGGGCGAGCAGTTCTTC
CDR3aa: CSVESYGLAGGPGGEQFF

j_gene: TRBJ1-5
v_gene: TRBV7-2
abundance: few
d_gene: NA
CDR3nt: TGTGCCAGCAGCTTTCGACCGATGGGCAATCAGCCCCAGCATTTT
CDR3aa: CASSFRPMGNQPQHF

j_gene: TRBJ2-1
v_gene: TRBV27
abundance: few
d_gene: TRBD2
CDR3nt: TGTGCCAGCAGTTCCGAGACTAGCGGGGGGGCTTATGAGCAGTTCTTC
CDR3aa: CASSSETSGGAYEQFF

j_gene: TRBJ2-7
v_gene: TRBV5-1
abundance: NA
d_gene: NA
CDR3nt: TGCGCCAGCAGCTTGTCTGGGGCTGGACCCTACGAGCAGTACTTC
CDR3aa: CASSLSGAGPYEQYF

j_gene: TRBJ1-2
v_gene: TRBV2
abundance: NA
d_gene: NA
CDR3nt: TGTGCCAGCAGTGAATCTAGGGCGCGCGGCTACACCTTC
CDR3aa: CASSESRARGYTF

j_gene: TRBJ2-6
v_gene: TRBV29-1
abundance: few
d_gene: TRBD1
CDR3nt: TGCAGCGTGGGACAGGGGGACAGGGCCAACGTCCTGACTTTC
CDR3aa: CSVGQGDRANVLTF

j_gene: TRBJ2-1
v_gene: TRBV29-1
abundance: few
d_gene: NA
CDR3nt: TGCAGCGTTGAAGGGGTGCCCCATAACAATGAGCAGTTCTTC
CDR3aa: CSVEGVPHNNEQFF

j_gene: TRBJ2-2
v_gene: TRBV3-1
abundance: once
d_gene: NA
CDR3nt: TGTGCCAGCAGCCAAGTCGCGGGGCGGGACACCGGGGAGCTGTTTTTT
CDR3aa: CASSQVAGRDTGELFF

j_gene: TRBJ2-1
v_gene: TRBV3-1
abundance: NA
d_gene: NA
CDR3nt: TGTGCCAGCAGCCAAGGGGGGCTAGGGAATGAGCAGTTCTTC
CDR3aa: CASSQGGLGNEQFF

j_gene: TRBJ2-7
v_gene: TRBV12-3/TRBV12-4
abundance: NA
d_gene: TRBD1
CDR3nt: TGTGCCAGCAGTTTCCTCCGGACAGGGGGGTCCTACGAGCAGTACTTC
CDR3aa: CASSFLRTGGSYEQYF

j_gene: TRBJ2-1
v_gene: TRBV7-2
abundance: NA
d_gene: TRBD2
CDR3nt: TGTGCCAGCAGCTTAGCTAGCGGGAGAAGCAATGAGCAGGTCTTC
CDR3aa: CASSLASGRSNEQVF

j_gene: TRBJ2-3
v_gene: TRBV7-9
abundance: NA
d_gene: TRBD1
CDR3nt: TGTGCCAGCAGCCCAGGACAGGGGATTTCTAGCACAGATACGCAGTATTTT
CDR3aa: CASSPGQGISSTDTQYF

j_gene: TRBJ1-2
v_gene: TRBV29-1
abundance: few
d_gene: TRBD1
CDR3nt: TGCAGCGTTTACAGGGGGCAAGGCTACACCTTC
CDR3aa: CSVYRGQGYTF

j_gene: TRBJ2-3
v_gene: TRBV7-9
abundance: NA
d_gene: NA
CDR3nt: TGTGCCAGCAGCTTACCCCGTGAGACTAGCACAGATACGCAGTATTTT
CDR3aa: CASSLPRETSTDTQYF

j_gene: TRBJ1-2
v_gene: TRBV20-1
abundance: NA
d_gene: NA
CDR3nt: TGCAGTGCTAGAGATTTTGGGATCGGCTATGGCTACACCTTC
CDR3aa: CSARDFGIGYGYTF

j_gene: TRBJ2-5
v_gene: TRBV7-9
abundance: many
d_gene: NA
CDR3nt: TGTGCCAGCAGCTCTAGGGGCGAGACCCAGTACTTC
CDR3aa: CASSSRGETQYF

j_gene: TRBJ1-2
v_gene: TRBV10-3
abundance: NA
d_gene: TRBD1
CDR3nt: TGTGCCATCAGAGGGGGCCTTAACTATGGCTACACCTTC
CDR3aa: CAIRGGLNYGYTF

j_gene: TRBJ1-1
v_gene: TRBV5-1
abundance: NA
d_gene: NA
CDR3nt: TGCGCCAGCAGCCCTTTTCCCGACGGAGGGGCCACTGAAGCTTTCTTT
CDR3aa: CASSPFPDGGATEAFF

j_gene: TRBJ2-6
v_gene: TRBV3-1
abundance: NA
d_gene: TRBD2
CDR3nt: TGTGCCAGCAGCCAAGCGGGAGGGACTGGGGCCAACGTCCTGACTTTC
CDR3aa: CASSQAGGTGANVLTF

j_gene: TRBJ2-4
v_gene: TRBV5-1
abundance: NA
d_gene: TRBD1
CDR3nt: TGCGCCAGCAGCCCAGGACAGGTCAAAAACATTCAGTACTTC
CDR3aa: CASSPGQVKNIQYF

j_gene: TRBJ2-1
v_gene: TRBV14
abundance: NA
d_gene: NA
CDR3nt: TGTGCCAGCAGCCAAGAATCGAGCTCCTACAATGAGCAGTTCTTC
CDR3aa: CASSQESSSYNEQFF

j_gene: TRBJ2-1
v_gene: TRBV5-1
abundance: few
d_gene: TRBD2
CDR3nt: TGCGCCAGCAGCATTGGACTAGCGGGAGCCTACAATGAGCAGTTCTTC
CDR3aa: CASSIGLAGAYNEQFF

j_gene: TRBJ2-3
v_gene: TRBV27
abundance: NA
d_gene: NA
CDR3nt: TGTGCCAGCAGTCTACAGAGACAGTCCGCAGATACGCAGTATTTT
CDR3aa: CASSLQRQSADTQYF

j_gene: TRBJ2-7
v_gene: TRBV5-1
abundance: few
d_gene: NA
CDR3nt: TGCGCCAGCAGGTACGGGTACGGCGAGCAGTACTTC
CDR3aa: CASRYGYGEQYF

j_gene: TRBJ2-3
v_gene: TRBV14
abundance: NA
d_gene: NA
CDR3nt: TGTGCCAGCAGCCAAAGACAATTCACAGATACGCAGTATTTT
CDR3aa: CASSQRQFTDTQYF

j_gene: TRBJ2-7
v_gene: TRBV27
abundance: few
d_gene: NA
CDR3nt: TGTGCCAGCAGTTTATGGGGATCCCCGGCCTACGAGCAGTACTTC
CDR3aa: CASSLWGSPAYEQYF

j_gene: TRBJ2-7
v_gene: TRBV20-1
abundance: once
d_gene: TRBD2
CDR3nt: TGCAGTGCTGCCTCCGAGCGGGGACCCTTCCCCATTGTCTACGAGCAGTACTTC
CDR3aa: CSAASERGPFPIVYEQYF

j_gene: TRBJ2-7
v_gene: TRBV7-2
abundance: NA
d_gene: TRBD1
CDR3nt: TGTGCCAGCAGTTCCGACAGGGACGGGGCCTCCTACGAGCAGTACTTC
CDR3aa: CASSSDRDGASYEQYF

j_gene: TRBJ2-1
v_gene: TRBV12-3/TRBV12-4
abundance: NA
d_gene: NA
CDR3nt: TGTGCCAGCAGTTTCCAGCAATTAAGCTCCTACAATGAGCAGTTCTTC
CDR3aa: CASSFQQLSSYNEQFF

j_gene: TRBJ2-1
v_gene: TRBV9
abundance: NA
d_gene: NA
CDR3nt: TGTGCCAGCAGCGCCCGAGTTACCAGCTCCTACAATGAGCAGTTCTTC
CDR3aa: CASSARVTSSYNEQFF

j_gene: TRBJ1-4
v_gene: TRBV4-1
abundance: NA
d_gene: NA
CDR3nt: TGCGCCAGCAACCAAGATCTGGTTAAACTGTTTTTT
CDR3aa: CASNQDLVKLFF

j_gene: TRBJ1-1
v_gene: TRBV18
abundance: NA
d_gene: TRBD1
CDR3nt: TGTGCCAGCTCGCAACTGAGCAGGGGGGCCATGAACACTGAAGCTTTCTTT
CDR3aa: CASSQLSRGAMNTEAFF

j_gene: TRBJ2-7
v_gene: TRBV29-1
abundance: few
d_gene: NA
CDR3nt: TGCAGCGTTAGTCATACGCCCTACGAGCAGTACTTC
CDR3aa: CSVSHTPYEQYF

j_gene: TRBJ1-1
v_gene: TRBV19
abundance: few
d_gene: TRBD1
CDR3nt: TGTGCCAGTAGTATCGGGGCAGGGGGCACTGAAGCTTTCTTT
CDR3aa: CASSIGAGGTEAFF